Listed below are T cell receptor beta chains from one sample, sequenced in a study of human T cells and chemical hapten exposure. TCRdb reprocessed the RACE reads via MiXCR and lists one record per CDR3 protein. Here the sample spans about 190,000 distinct CDR3 sequences, around a quarter being singletons. This specimen consisted of whole blood, obtained in connection with sensitization to the hapten diphenylcyclopropenone (DPC). Receptors originate from a woman aged 40 to 50 with alopecia areata. Some clones in this sample may be carry-over from other donors' samples. Both conserved end residues are part of each CDR3. The order of the fields is J gene, clone size, D gene, V gene, CDR3 protein, CDR3 DNA. The D gene is left open where the match is weak. Size is stated for part of the rows, as once, few or many counts, or as a class when the clone is expanded.

TRBJ1-4,few,NA,TRBV4-3,CASSPTIGTPNEKLFF,TGCGCCAGCAGCCCGACTATCGGGACACCTAATGAAAAACTGTTTTTT
TRBJ2-7,NA,NA,TRBV6-2/TRBV6-3,CASSYSSTSGSYEQYF,TGTGCCAGCAGTTACTCGAGTACCAGCGGCTCTTACGAGCAGTACTTC
TRBJ2-6,few,NA,TRBV6-6,CASVGSGANVLTF,TGTGCCAGCGTTGGGTCTGGGGCCAACGTCCTGACTTTC
TRBJ2-5,NA,NA,TRBV7-8,CASSPMGADQETQYF,TGTGCCAGCAGCCCTATGGGGGCGGACCAAGAGACCCAGTACTTC
TRBJ2-2,medium-sized,TRBD1,TRBV9,CASSVGTGAGELFF,TGTGCCAGCAGCGTAGGGACAGGGGCCGGGGAGCTGTTTTTT
TRBJ1-2,NA,TRBD1,TRBV27,CASSLQGAHGYTF,TGTGCCAGCAGTTTACAGGGGGCGCATGGCTACACCTTC
TRBJ2-1,NA,NA,TRBV7-2,CASSLYAVGRNEQFF,TGTGCCAGCAGCTTATACGCGGTCGGCCGCAATGAGCAGTTCTTC
TRBJ2-2,NA,TRBD2,TRBV7-7,CASSPSSGRNTGELFF,TGTGCTAGCAGCCCATCTAGCGGGAGGAACACCGGGGAGCTGTTTTTT
TRBJ2-1,few,NA,TRBV10-3,CAISDRVSSYNEQFF,TGTGCCATCAGTGATAGGGTGAGCTCCTACAATGAGCAGTTCTTC
TRBJ2-3,few,NA,TRBV20-1,CSASFGGNADTQYF,TGCAGTGCTAGCTTCGGCGGGAACGCAGATACGCAGTATTTT
TRBJ1-4,few,TRBD1,TRBV6-5,CASGGQGFEKLFF,TGTGCCAGCGGCGGACAGGGCTTTGAAAAACTGTTTTTT
TRBJ1-6,NA,TRBD1,TRBV5-1,CASRYGQGNSPLHF,TGCGCCAGCAGATACGGACAGGGGAACTCACCCCTCCACTTT
TRBJ2-2,NA,TRBD1,TRBV29-1,CSGDSNTGELFF,TGCAGCGGGGACAGTAACACCGGGGAGCTGTTTTTT
TRBJ1-1,few,NA,TRBV20-1,CSAKDVGENTEAFF,TGCAGTGCTAAGGACGTCGGGGAGAACACTGAAGCTTTCTTT
TRBJ2-2,few,NA,TRBV28,CASTAGDNTGELFF,TGTGCCAGCACCGCCGGGGACAACACCGGGGAGCTGTTTTTT
TRBJ2-7,NA,NA,TRBV20-1,CSARGSGPSEQYF,TGCAGTGCTAGGGGGTCGGGTCCAAGCGAGCAGTACTTC
TRBJ2-1,few,NA,TRBV29-1,CSVGRRGGLEDGEQFF,TGCAGCGTGGGCAGACGAGGTGGTCTAGAGGATGGTGAGCAGTTCTTC
TRBJ2-7,NA,NA,TRBV4-2,CASSQVIQRKLLEQYF,TGTGCCAGCAGCCAAGTAATCCAGCGAAAGCTCCTCGAGCAGTACTTC
TRBJ2-7,NA,TRBD2,TRBV4-1,CASSQVRGVEQYF,TGCGCCAGCAGCCAAGTACGGGGGGTCGAGCAGTACTTC
TRBJ2-1,NA,TRBD2,TRBV20-1,CSASPGTSGYNEQFF,TGCAGTGCTAGTCCCGGGACTAGCGGCTACAATGAGCAGTTCTTC
TRBJ2-2,few,NA,TRBV29-1,CSVESPSPGELFF,TGCAGCGTTGAATCCCCGAGTCCCGGGGAGCTGTTTTTT
TRBJ2-3,NA,TRBD2,TRBV7-2,CASSLAGAGLAGDTQYF,TGTGCCAGCAGCTTAGCGGGGGCAGGACTAGCGGGAGATACGCAGTATTTT
TRBJ2-3,once,TRBD2,TRBV3-1,CASSRQLAGSDTQYF,TGTGCCAGCAGCCGCCAACTAGCGGGTTCAGATACGCAGTATTTT
TRBJ2-2,many,NA,TRBV20-1,CSARGTGPGELFF,TGCAGTGCTAGAGGAACAGGGCCCGGGGAGCTGTTTTTT
TRBJ2-7,NA,TRBD1,TRBV15,CATSSLRQGHVNEQYF,TGTGCCACCAGCAGCCTCCGACAGGGTCATGTGAACGAGCAGTACTTC
TRBJ1-6,NA,NA,TRBV7-2,CASSLDQGTNSPLHF,TGTGCCAGCAGCTTAGATCAGGGGACCAATTCACCCCTCCACTTT
TRBJ2-3,NA,NA,TRBV7-2,CASSLGSGAFARDTQYF,TGTGCCAGCAGCTTAGGGTCGGGCGCCTTTGCTCGTGATACGCAGTATTTT
TRBJ2-5,NA,NA,TRBV7-9,CASSPLRDQETQYF,TGTGCCAGCAGCCCACTCAGGGACCAAGAGACCCAGTACTTC
TRBJ1-1,NA,NA,TRBV7-9,CASSPPSTRNTEAFF,TGTGCCAGCAGCCCTCCCAGTACTCGGAACACTGAAGCTTTCTTT
TRBJ1-1,few,NA,TRBV20-1,CSARDPPGGEAFF,TGCAGTGCTAGAGATCCCCCGGGGGGTGAAGCTTTCTTT
TRBJ2-3,NA,NA,TRBV9,CASSVVGGSGDTQYF,TGTGCCAGCAGCGTAGTGGGGGGATCAGGAGATACGCAGTATTTT
TRBJ1-2,NA,NA,TRBV29-1,CSVAGKGYGYTF,TGCAGCGTTGCGGGGAAGGGCTATGGCTACACCTTC
TRBJ1-2,many,TRBD1,TRBV28,CASKGGGAIYGYTF,TGTGCCAGCAAGGGAGGGGGCGCGATCTATGGCTACACCTTC
TRBJ1-2,NA,NA,TRBV28,CASSLGGGYTF,TGTGCCAGCAGTTTAGGAGGTGGCTACACCTTC
TRBJ2-7,NA,NA,TRBV7-2,CASSLLSLGQTYEQYF,TGTGCCAGCAGCTTACTATCGTTAGGGCAGACCTACGAGCAGTACTTC
TRBJ2-7,few,NA,TRBV20-1,CSARWWEKGYEQYF,TGCAGTGCTAGATGGTGGGAGAAGGGGTACGAGCAGTACTTC
TRBJ2-2,NA,NA,TRBV9,CASSADPGATGELFF,TGTGCCAGCAGCGCCGACCCGGGGGCAACCGGGGAGCTGTTTTTT
TRBJ2-1,NA,NA,TRBV4-1,CASSHVSGRGTYNEQFF,TGCGCCAGCAGCCATGTTTCCGGGAGAGGAACCTACAATGAGCAGTTCTTC
TRBJ1-1,few,TRBD1,TRBV6-6,CASSFGGQGWKTEAFF,TGTGCCAGCAGTTTCGGGGGACAGGGATGGAAAACTGAAGCTTTCTTT
TRBJ2-7,NA,TRBD1,TRBV7-8,CASSSRRTGLYEQYF,TGTGCCAGCAGCTCACGAAGGACAGGTTTGTACGAGCAGTACTTC